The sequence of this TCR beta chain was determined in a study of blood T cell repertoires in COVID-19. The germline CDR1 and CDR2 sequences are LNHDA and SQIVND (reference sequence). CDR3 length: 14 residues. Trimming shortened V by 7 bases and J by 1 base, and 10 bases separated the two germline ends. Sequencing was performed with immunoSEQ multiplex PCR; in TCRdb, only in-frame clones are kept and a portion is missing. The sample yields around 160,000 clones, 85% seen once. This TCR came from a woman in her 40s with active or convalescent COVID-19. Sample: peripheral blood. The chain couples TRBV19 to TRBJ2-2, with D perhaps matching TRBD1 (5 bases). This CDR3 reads CASIGHLNTGELFF. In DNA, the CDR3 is TGTGCCAGTATAGGACACTTGAACACCGGGGAGCTGTTTTTT.